The clone carrying this TCR beta chain was observed a handful of times. Regions amplified from RNA transcripts were the TCR beta CDR3 regions. The HTBI set primed first-round TCR CDR3 RT-PCR. Each CDR3 protein gets one entry after TCRdb re-called the multiplex PCR reads with MiXCR. The repertoire consists of 100,000 to 130,000 distinct CDR3 sequences, with 16% occurring once and the leading ten covering 35% to 45%. Recently diagnosed hyperthyroidism of less than 2 months' duration affected patients aged 18 to 65. Exclusion of patients followed from uncontrolled infection, other autoimmune disease, pregnancy or lactation. This entry is derived from a study of T cells in Graves' hyperthyroidism and ophthalmopathy. The CDR3 runs 15 residues. Looked up from germline, CDR1 is MNHNS and CDR2 is SASEGT. V lost 6 bases and J lost 0; bases outside the gene matches: 4.

The TCR originated in a woman aged 45 to 65 with Graves' hyperthyroidism. The specimen sequenced was blood. The chain couples TRBV6-1 to TRBJ2-7; 11 bases match TRBD2. This CDR3 reads CASRGTSGSSYEQYF. In DNA form, the CDR3 reads TGTGCCAGCAGGGGAACTAGCGGGAGCTCCTACGAGCAGTACTTC.